This TCR beta chain was retrieved from a study of OX40 agonist ivuxolimab in advanced cancers. Only one count was recorded for this clone. Germline assignment: CDR1 SGHAT and CDR2 FQDESV (reference sequence). V was clipped by 3 bases and J by 1 base; unmatched bases: 6. This CDR3 has 19 residues. If patients had autoimmune disease history or systemic immunosuppression, they were excluded. Using immunoSEQ multiplex PCR, the repertoire was profiled, and TCRdb retains in-frame clones only, with some absent. This table has about 73,000 clones, 90% appearing once. The TCR originated in an adult with an advanced solid tumor such as melanoma, head and neck, liver or kidney cancer. The chain recombines TRBV11-1 with TRBJ2-2; 15 nucleotides line up with TRBD2. Sample: CD4+ or CD8+ T cells sorted from blood, taken in a trial of the OX40 agonist ivuxolimab. CDR3 in DNA: TGTGCCAGCAGCTTCGCTGGGGGACTAGCGGGAGGGAACACCGGGGAGCTGTTTTTT. Its protein is CASSFAGGLAGGNTGELFF.